This T cell receptor beta chain was sequenced during a study of blood T cells in healthy people across ages. Study results and caveats: Age brought a roughly linear fall in TCR beta diversity measured per million T cells.

Combining a sample-barcoded 5' primer with a J-beta primer mix, a second PCR ran for about 7 to 11 cycles. TCRdb recomputed calls from the 5' RACE reads with MiXCR, one row per CDR3 protein. Of approximately 800,000 distinct CDR3 sequences listed, around two thirds are singletons. The CDR3 runs to 12 residues. Germline V lookup: CDR1 PRHDT, CDR2 FYEKMQ (reference sequence). Deletions cut 2 bases from V and 7 bases from J, with 9 bases between. Peripheral blood was drawn, ten milliliters per donor. A few counts support this clonotype. Antigen: not known. This chain connects TRBV13 to TRBJ2-7; D is ambiguous. The sequencing sample was made of blood. The receptor's source is a man aged 25-45 years in good health. The CDR3 protein is CASSLPPGEQYF. Written as DNA, the CDR3 is TGTGCCAGCAGCTTACCCCCTGGGGAGCAGTACTTC.